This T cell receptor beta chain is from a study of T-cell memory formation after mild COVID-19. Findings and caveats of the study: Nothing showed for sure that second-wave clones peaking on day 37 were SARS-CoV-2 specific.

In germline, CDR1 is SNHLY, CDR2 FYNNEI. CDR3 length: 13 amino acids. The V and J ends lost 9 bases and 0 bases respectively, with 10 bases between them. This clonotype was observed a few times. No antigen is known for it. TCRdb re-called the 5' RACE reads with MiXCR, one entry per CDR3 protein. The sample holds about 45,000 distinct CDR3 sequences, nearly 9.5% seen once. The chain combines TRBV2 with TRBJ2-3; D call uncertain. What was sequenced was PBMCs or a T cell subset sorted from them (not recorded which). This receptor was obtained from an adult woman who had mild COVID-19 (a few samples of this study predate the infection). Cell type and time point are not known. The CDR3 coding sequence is TGTGCCAGACTTCGGTTCAGCACAGATACGCAGTATTTT. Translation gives CARLRFSTDTQYF.